The rows below give T cell receptor beta chains drawn from one sample of a study of vaccination and CD4 T cells after COVID-19. Each CDR3 protein gets one entry after TCRdb re-called the PCR reads with MiXCR. The table lists several thousand distinct CDR3 sequences, about half of them singletons. Which antigens these TCRs recognize remains unknown. The sample taken for sequencing was CD4+ T cells from blood, cultured in vitro. The receptors shown here come from a human donor in good health. The CDR3 runs from the conserved cysteine through the conserved F or W. The D gene is left open where the match is weak. Clone sizes are given selectively: once, few, many, or a class where the clone is expanded.

TRBJ2-3	14	NA	few	TRBV6-4	CASSGEPTQGTQYF	TGTGCCAGCAGTGGCGAACCGACACAGGGTACGCAGTATTTT
TRBJ1-2	14	TRBD1	NA	TRBV6-2/TRBV6-3	CASSYSNRGHGYTF	TGTGCCAGCAGTTACTCGAACAGGGGGCATGGCTACACCTTC
TRBJ2-2	18	TRBD2	few	TRBV7-3	CASSLNSGGAVNTGELFF	TGTGCCAGCAGCTTAAACAGCGGGGGAGCTGTCAACACCGGGGAGCTGTTTTTT
TRBJ1-2	13	NA	few	TRBV6-1	CASSPVTGYGYTF	TGTGCCAGCAGCCCCGTTACGGGCTATGGCTACACCTTC
TRBJ1-2	15	NA	few	TRBV7-9	CASSPQGQGNYGYTF	TGTGCCAGCAGCCCGCAGGGGCAAGGGAACTATGGCTACACCTTC
TRBJ1-2	14	NA	NA	TRBV5-1	CASSLRADGYGYTF	TGCGCCAGCAGCTTGCGTGCGGACGGCTATGGCTACACCTTC
TRBJ2-2	15	TRBD1	NA	TRBV27	CASSLTGWGTGELFF	TGTGCCAGCAGTTTGACAGGGTGGGGGACCGGGGAGCTGTTTTTT
TRBJ1-6	13	NA	few	TRBV10-3	CAISGNGDSPLHF	TGTGCCATCAGTGGTAACGGTGATTCACCCCTCCACTTT
TRBJ1-1	14	TRBD1	NA	TRBV20-1	CSARGDRVWTEAFF	TGCAGTGCTAGAGGGGACAGGGTATGGACTGAAGCTTTCTTT
TRBJ1-1	15	NA	NA	TRBV3-1	CASSLPSGINTEAFF	TGTGCCAGCAGCCTCCCATCCGGGATAAACACTGAAGCTTTCTTT
TRBJ2-2	18	TRBD2	NA	TRBV2	CASIPRGRLAGRTGELFF	TGTGCCAGCATTCCAAGGGGCCGACTAGCGGGGCGCACCGGGGAGCTGTTTTTT
TRBJ2-7	14	NA	few	TRBV10-2	CASSERGYVNEQYF	TGCGCCAGCAGTGAGCGCGGCTACGTAAACGAGCAGTACTTC
TRBJ1-2	14	NA	NA	TRBV6-1	CASSREGRGYGYTF	TGTGCCAGCAGCCGCGAGGGACGCGGCTATGGCTACACCTTC
TRBJ1-4	14	TRBD1	few	TRBV20-1	CSATGGSTNEKLFF	TGCAGTGCTACAGGGGGCAGCACTAATGAAAAACTGTTTTTT
TRBJ2-7	13	NA	NA	TRBV6-1	CASSLLQGGEQYF	TGTGCCAGCAGTCTCCTCCAGGGGGGCGAGCAGTACTTC
TRBJ2-5	13	NA	NA	TRBV5-8	CASSSGEMETQYF	TGTGCCAGCAGCTCGGGCGAGATGGAGACCCAGTACTTC
TRBJ1-6	14	TRBD1	NA	TRBV7-6	CASSEQGATSPLHF	TGTGCCAGCAGCGAACAGGGGGCCACTTCACCCCTCCACTTT
TRBJ1-5	12	TRBD1	NA	TRBV7-9	CASSAQGGPQHF	TGTGCCAGCAGCGCCCAGGGGGGGCCCCAGCATTTT
TRBJ1-5	13	TRBD1	NA	TRBV2	CASLRDSFQPQHF	TGTGCCAGCCTCCGGGACAGCTTTCAGCCCCAGCATTTT
TRBJ1-2	12	NA	few	TRBV19	CASSIPYYGYTF	TGTGCCAGTAGTATACCGTACTATGGCTACACCTTC
TRBJ2-5	13	NA	few	TRBV7-8	CASSFRFQETQYF	TGTGCCAGCAGCTTTCGATTCCAAGAGACCCAGTACTTC
TRBJ1-2	13	NA	NA	TRBV6-4	CASSVQPNYGYTF	TGTGCCAGCAGTGTTCAGCCTAACTATGGCTACACCTTC
TRBJ1-1	13	NA	NA	TRBV7-9	CASSFGLDTEAFF	TGTGCCAGCAGCTTTGGGTTGGACACTGAAGCTTTCTTT
TRBJ1-5	14	NA	NA	TRBV30	CAWSVLGGAQPQHF	TGTGCCTGGAGTGTACTGGGAGGGGCACAGCCCCAGCATTTT
TRBJ1-1	12	NA	NA	TRBV9	CASSVEGTEAFF	TGTGCCAGCAGCGTAGAGGGCACTGAAGCTTTCTTT
TRBJ2-2	15	NA	NA	TRBV6-1	CASSGQGLNTGELFF	TGTGCCAGCAGTGGCCAGGGGTTGAACACCGGGGAGCTGTTTTTT
TRBJ2-5	15	TRBD1	few	TRBV20-1	CSARKNSGGVETQYF	TGCAGTGCGAGGAAGAACTCAGGGGGAGTGGAGACCCAGTACTTC
TRBJ1-5	15	NA	few	TRBV4-1	CASSQDWNSNQPQHF	TGCGCCAGCAGCCAAGATTGGAATAGCAATCAGCCCCAGCATTTT
TRBJ2-5	13	NA	few	TRBV24-1	CATSDSYQETQYF	TGTGCCACCAGTGATTCCTACCAAGAGACCCAGTACTTC
TRBJ2-3	15	TRBD2	few	TRBV7-2	CASSLGLAGPDTQYF	TGTGCCAGCAGCTTGGGACTAGCGGGGCCAGATACGCAGTATTTT
TRBJ1-5	14	TRBD1	NA	TRBV7-9	CASSMGQGGEPQHF	TGTGCCAGCAGCATGGGACAGGGAGGGGAGCCCCAGCATTTT
TRBJ1-1	12	TRBD1	few	TRBV2	CANGTGNTEAFF	TGTGCCAATGGGACAGGGAACACTGAAGCTTTCTTT
TRBJ1-1	11	NA	few	TRBV27	CASGRGAEAFF	TGTGCCAGCGGTCGCGGGGCTGAAGCTTTCTTT
TRBJ2-5	14	TRBD2	NA	TRBV19	CASRAGGVQETQYF	TGTGCCAGTAGGGCGGGGGGAGTCCAAGAGACCCAGTACTTC
TRBJ2-2	13	NA	few	TRBV29-1	CSADRPNTGELFF	TGCAGTGCTGACAGGCCGAACACCGGGGAGCTGTTTTTT
TRBJ2-1	11	NA	few	TRBV6-1	CASSGTGEQFF	TGTGCCAGCAGTGGGACCGGTGAGCAGTTCTTC
TRBJ2-7	16	TRBD1	NA	TRBV6-1	CASQLEPGQGLYEQYF	TGTGCCAGCCAACTCGAACCGGGACAGGGCTTGTACGAGCAGTACTTC
TRBJ1-1	12	NA	NA	TRBV21-1	CASSTHRLEAFF	TGTGCCAGCAGCACTCACAGACTTGAAGCTTTCTTT
TRBJ2-5	15	NA	few	TRBV7-9	CASSLGSLGGETQYF	TGTGCCAGCAGCTTAGGATCGCTAGGTGGAGAGACCCAGTACTTC
TRBJ2-3	14	TRBD2	once	TRBV20-1	CSALSGGASDTQYF	TGCAGTGCTCTTAGCGGGGGGGCATCAGATACGCAGTATTTT
TRBJ1-2	13	NA	NA	TRBV19	CASSIQGIEGYTF	TGTGCCAGTAGTATCCAGGGAATAGAAGGCTACACCTTC
TRBJ2-7	14	NA	NA	TRBV29-1	CSVEPQGRSREQYF	TGCAGCGTTGAACCTCAGGGGCGTTCCCGCGAGCAGTACTTC
TRBJ1-1	13	NA	few	TRBV7-9	CASSLAILGTAFF	TGTGCCAGCAGCTTAGCCATTTTGGGAACAGCTTTCTTT
TRBJ1-3	17	NA	NA	TRBV6-5	CASSYSATTGGENTIYF	TGTGCCAGCAGTTATTCAGCAACGACGGGGGGAGAAAACACCATATATTTT
TRBJ1-2	13	TRBD1	few	TRBV6-1	CASSPGQGASYTF	TGTGCCAGCAGTCCGGGACAGGGGGCTAGCTACACCTTC
TRBJ2-1	13	TRBD1	NA	TRBV27	CASTDRGRNEQFF	TGTGCCAGCACAGACAGGGGGCGCAATGAGCAGTTCTTC
TRBJ1-1	16	TRBD1	NA	TRBV19	CASTPREGRGRTEAFF	TGTGCCAGTACCCCGAGGGAGGGCAGGGGGCGAACTGAAGCTTTCTTT
TRBJ2-7	16	TRBD2	few	TRBV7-6	CASSLGLAGGPDEQYF	TGTGCCAGCAGCCTGGGACTAGCGGGGGGGCCTGACGAGCAGTACTTC
TRBJ1-2	15	TRBD1	NA	TRBV27	CASRRERDSWDGYTF	TGTGCCAGCCGTAGGGAAAGGGACAGTTGGGATGGCTACACCTTC
TRBJ2-5	15	TRBD1	NA	TRBV2	CASSGTGGARETQYF	TGTGCCAGCAGTGGAACAGGGGGCGCCCGGGAGACCCAGTACTTC
TRBJ1-1	16	TRBD1	few	TRBV6-1	CASSSMDRGRGAEAFF	TGTGCCAGCAGCTCCATGGACAGGGGGCGAGGGGCTGAAGCTTTCTTT
TRBJ1-5	14	NA	few	TRBV20-1	CSARADMSNQPQHF	TGCAGTGCTAGGGCCGACATGAGCAATCAGCCCCAGCATTTT
TRBJ2-7	14	NA	once	TRBV10-1	CASSETGAGYEQYF	TGCGCCAGCAGTGAGACCGGGGCGGGGTACGAGCAGTACTTC
TRBJ2-3	14	TRBD2	NA	TRBV2	CASTAGGIADTQYF	TGTGCCAGCACAGCGGGGGGGATCGCAGATACGCAGTATTTT
TRBJ2-3	14	NA	NA	TRBV21-1	CASSKTWAADTQYF	TGTGCCAGCAGCAAAACTTGGGCCGCAGATACGCAGTATTTT
TRBJ2-2	15	NA	NA	TRBV18	CASSPESANTGELFF	TGTGCCAGCTCACCCGAATCGGCGAACACCGGGGAGCTGTTTTTT
TRBJ1-4	15	NA	NA	TRBV20-1	CSASGALGPSEKLFF	TGCAGTGCTAGTGGCGCACTGGGCCCGTCGGAAAAACTGTTTTTT
TRBJ2-7	14	TRBD2	once	TRBV20-1	CSARAGTSGYEQYF	TGCAGTGCTAGGGCCGGGACTAGCGGCTACGAGCAGTACTTC
TRBJ2-7	15	TRBD1	NA	TRBV20-1	CSASRPEGGTYEQYF	TGCAGTGCTAGTAGGCCAGAAGGGGGCACGTACGAGCAGTACTTC